The 30 T cell receptor beta chains given below trace back to one sample, sequenced in a study of T cell clonality in common variable immunodeficiency. Assay used: immunoSEQ multiplex PCR; TCRdb lists only in-frame clones, some missing. The repertoire consists of about 52,000 clones, none detected only once. The specimen sequenced was peripheral blood mononuclear cells. The receptor set was obtained from a person between 18 and 75 years old in good health.

This clone has ten or more counts. The read finishes 3 residues shy of the CDR3 end, and the germline J gene is used to complete it. The chain links TRBV11-2 to TRBJ2-5, with TRBD2 as a possible D gene (6 bases). This CDR3 is 15 amino acids long. From germline, CDR1 is SGHAT and CDR2 FQNNGV. V lost 4 bases to trimming and J lost 5 bases, with 17 bases between them. Incomplete CDR3 DNA: TGTGCCAGCAGCTCTGTCGGGGGAGTGGAGGAGACC. It specifies CASSSVGGVEET. The full-length CDR3 reads as CASSSVGGVEETQYF.

As regards this clone: From the germline J gene comes the end of the CDR3, since the read stops 3 residues before it. The rearrangement links TRBV19 to TRBJ2-2, with 7 bases fitting TRBD1. CDR1 is LNHDA and CDR2 is SQIVND in the germline V gene (reference sequence). The CDR3 loop spans 14 amino acids. V lost 4 bases, J lost 8 bases, and 7 bases stayed unmatched. The DNA read from the CDR3 is TGTGCCAGTAGTAGGCAGGGGGTCAGAGGGGAG. Translating it yields CASSRQGVRGE. The CDR3 in its entirety is CASSRQGVRGELFF.

This clone showed up many times. The covered CDR3 bases are TGTGCCAGCAGTGAAGGCCTAATCCCCAGGGGAAAGCCC. It specifies CASSEGLIPRGKP. The entire CDR3 protein is CASSEGLIPRGKPQHF. The chain carries TRBV6-1 and TRBJ1-5; D might be TRBD1 (6 bases). The read halts 3 residues ahead of the CDR3 end, with the missing end drawn from the germline J gene. Trimming removed 1 base at V and 8 bases at J, with 18 bases between. Per the germline V gene, CDR1 is MNHNS and CDR2 is SASEGT. The CDR3 length is 16 residues.

This clone showed up just a few times. The covered CDR3 bases are TGTGCCAGCAGCTTAGATAGCACAGGGACATATGGC. This gives the protein CASSLDSTGTYG. The full CDR3 protein is CASSLDSTGTYGYTF. J is TRBJ1-2 and V is TRBV11-2; a weak D match, TRBD1 (6 bases). Sequencing ends 3 residues short of the CDR3 end; the germline J gene provides the rest. CDR3 size: 15 residues. Trimming cost V 0 bases and J 5 bases, with 13 bases left between them. Germline V CDR1 and CDR2: SGHAT, FQNNGV.

This clone was detected only a few times. Here the CDR3 reads CSASRGASDSPLFF. The CDR3 bases that were read are TGCAGTGCTAGCCGAGGGGCATCTGATTCACCA. The V call is TRBV20-1, the J call TRBJ1-4, with D tentatively TRBD1 (5 bases). The read gets to within 3 residues of the CDR3 end, and the germline J gene fills in the rest. Germline V gives CDR1 DFQATT, CDR2 SNEGSKA (reference sequence). The length of the CDR3 is 14 residues.

This clone was counted ten times or more. The CDR3 extends 3 residues past the end of the read, so its final part is completed from the germline J gene. The chain combines TRBV6-1 with TRBJ2-3, with 9 bases matching TRBD2. Germline V CDR1 and CDR2: MNHNS, SASEGT. With 4 bases clipped from V and 3 bases from J, the junction kept 5 bases outside the gene matches. This CDR3 contains 15 residues. This CDR3 is CASSVSGSQTDTQYF. Incomplete CDR3 DNA: TGTGCCAGCAGTGTTAGCGGGAGCCAGACAGATACG.

This clone was counted at least ten times. The read ends 3 residues early relative to the CDR3; the germline J gene fills the gap. V is TRBV2 and J is TRBJ2-3, with D unresolved. Per germline, CDR1 SNHLY and CDR2 FYNNEI. V was trimmed by 5 bases and J by 2 bases, leaving 14 bases between them. The CDR3 spans 15 residues. The CDR3 region is CASSPASVPTDTQYF. The sequenced part of the CDR3 DNA is TGTGCCAGCAGTCCCGCCTCAGTCCCCACAGATACG.

Regarding this clone: The sequence runs out 3 residues before the end of the CDR3; the remainder is reconstructed from the germline J gene. V is TRBV19 and J is TRBJ2-2, with D uncertain. Germline V lookup: CDR1 LNHDA, CDR2 SQIVND (reference sequence). This CDR3 is built from 14 residues. V lost 4 bases, J lost 1 base, and 7 bases lay in between. The CDR3: CASSTPWNTGELFF. The CDR3 bases that were read are TGTGCCAGTAGTACCCCTTGGAACACCGGGGAG.

On this clone: The CDR3 end is not reached by the read, which stops 3 residues before it; the germline J gene fills it in. The chain combines TRBV6-1 with TRBJ1-2; the match to TRBD1 covers 8 bases. The CDR3 is made up of 16 amino acids. Germline-derived CDR1 and CDR2 are MNHNS and SASEGT. CDR3: CASSERQGIAYNDYTF. The part of the CDR3 DNA that was read is TGTGCCAGCAGTGAAAGACAGGGGATCGCCTACAATGAC.

This clone was recorded many times. The CDR3 end is not reached by the read, which stops 3 residues before it; the germline J gene fills it in. The J gene is TRBJ2-5, the V gene TRBV20-1; 9 bases line up with TRBD2. Germline V gene data show CDR1 as DFQATT and CDR2 as SNEGSKA (reference sequence). The CDR3 is 14 amino acids. Unmatched junction bases numbered 5, after V lost 1 base and J lost 5 bases. Incomplete CDR3 DNA: TGCAGTGCTAGAGGGGCGGGAGGGCCGGAGACC. Translating it yields CSARGAGGPET. The entire CDR3 sequence reads CSARGAGGPETQYF.

This clone turned up a few times. The DNA ends 3 residues before the CDR3 does, and the rest of the CDR3 is filled in from the germline J gene. The chain employs TRBV20-1 and TRBJ1-2; no definite D call. Trimming cost V 3 bases and J 2 bases, with 10 bases left between them. The CDR3 totals 13 residues. The V gene's germline CDR1 is DFQATT and CDR2 SNEGSKA (reference sequence). CDR3 sequence reads: CSASHTENYGYTF. Partial CDR3 DNA: TGCAGTGCTAGCCACACAGAGAACTATGGC.

This clone was counted many times. The CDR3 extends 3 residues past the end of the read, so its final part is completed from the germline J gene. The chain employs TRBV5-4 and TRBJ2-1, with D possibly matching TRBD2 (6 bases). Germline values: CDR1 SGHNT, CDR2 YYREEE (reference sequence). The CDR3 consists of 15 residues. V dropped 9 bases and J dropped 7 bases, with 23 bases sitting between them. Partial CDR3 DNA: TGTGCCACCATCCCCGGGGGTACAGTACGGAATGAG. Its translation is CATIPGGTVRNE. The complete CDR3 reads CATIPGGTVRNEQFF.

This clone was detected ten times or more. Coverage ceases 3 residues before the CDR3 finishes, and the germline J gene fills in the end. The chain is built from TRBV5-1 and TRBJ2-5, with 7 bases lining up with TRBD2. The germline V gene has CDR1 SGHRS and CDR2 YFSETQ. J gave up 4 bases and V 7 bases, and 7 bases lay outside the gene matches. The CDR3 loop spans 13 amino acids. The covered CDR3 bases are TGCGCCAGCGGGCAGGCTAGCGGAGAGACC. This encodes CASGQASGET. The CDR3 in full is CASGQASGETQYF.

In its sample, this clone was seen many times. The read halts 3 residues ahead of the CDR3 end, with the missing end drawn from the germline J gene. This chain joins TRBV7-2 and TRBJ2-2; 7 positions agree with TRBD1. The CDR3 consists of 15 residues. The germline gives CDR1 SGHTA, CDR2 FQGNSA. Trimming took 5 bases from V and 6 from J; bases not matched to a gene: 9. The CDR3: CASSSQTGLSGELFF. The DNA read from the CDR3 is TGTGCCAGCAGCAGCCAGACAGGGTTATCCGGGGAG.

This clone appeared many times. The observed sequence ends 3 residues before the CDR3 terminus, with the missing tail filled in from the germline J gene. The chain has TRBV5-1 and TRBJ1-3; 10 bases align to TRBD1. The trim removed 2 bases at V and 4 bases at J, leaving 6 bases unmatched. Germline CDR1 is SGHRS and CDR2 is YFSETQ. The CDR3 is 16 residues long. CDR3 sequence: CASSFRDRGKGNTIYF. The CDR3 DNA, read in part, is TGCGCCAGCAGCTTCCGGGACAGGGGAAAAGGAAACACC.

The sample holds many counts of this clone. The CDR3 is cut off 3 residues early in the read; its end comes from the germline J gene. The chain recombines TRBV7-9 with TRBJ1-4; weak D call: TRBD1 (6 bases). Germline lookup yields CDR1 SEHNR and CDR2 FQNEAQ (reference sequence). This CDR3 has 14 amino acids. V was clipped by 4 bases and J by 7 bases, with 13 bases between them. This CDR3 is CASSYGQYGEKLFF. The part of the CDR3 DNA that was read is TGTGCCAGCAGCTACGGACAGTACGGTGAAAAA.

This clone was detected ten times or more. The DNA ends 3 residues before the CDR3 does, and the rest of the CDR3 is filled in from the germline J gene. This chain uses TRBV6-1 with TRBJ1-4; the match to TRBD1 covers 9 bases. The CDR3 is made up of 16 amino acids. V was pared by 0 bases and J by 7 bases, with 6 bases of the junction left unmatched. Per the germline V gene, CDR1 is MNHNS and CDR2 is SASEGT. The CDR3 bases that were read are TGTGCCAGCAGTGAAGCGGAGACAGGGGGTTTTGAAAAA. Translating gives CASSEAETGGFEK. The full CDR3 reads CASSEAETGGFEKLFF.

This clone was seen ten or more times. The read halts 3 residues ahead of the CDR3 end, with the missing end drawn from the germline J gene. The J gene is TRBJ2-7, the V gene TRBV7-3; TRBD2 aligns across 14 bases. This CDR3 contains 17 residues. With V trimmed by 0 bases and J by 2 bases, 3 bases remained unmatched. Germline V gene sequence: CDR1 SGHTA, CDR2 FQGTGA. The CDR3 loop is CASSLTGGLAGAYEQYF. Partial CDR3 DNA: TGTGCCAGCAGCTTAACGGGGGGACTAGCGGGGGCCTACGAG.

At least ten counts were recorded for this clone. The CDR3 is cut off 3 residues early in the read; its end comes from the germline J gene. The chain recombines TRBV29-1 with TRBJ2-3; 8 nucleotides align to TRBD1. The CDR3 runs to 13 residues. In germline, CDR1 is SQVTM, CDR2 ANQGSEA. Unmatched junction bases numbered 4, after V lost 6 bases and J lost 2 bases. CDR3 loop: CSVNRGTTDTQYF. CDR3 DNA (partial): TGCAGCGTAAACAGGGGGACCACAGATACG.

This clone was seen ten or more times. The read halts 3 residues ahead of the CDR3 end, with the missing end drawn from the germline J gene. The genes are TRBV5-4 and TRBJ2-7, with D possibly being TRBD1 (5 bases). CDR3 size: 12 residues. Germline CDR1 SGHNT, CDR2 YYREEE (reference sequence). V gave up 4 bases and J gave up 6 bases, with 11 bases separating them. The sequenced CDR3 bases are TGTGCCAGCAGCCCAACAGGATCCGAG. This encodes CASSPTGSE. The whole CDR3 reads CASSPTGSEQYF.

This clone showed up many times. The CDR3 is cut off 3 residues early in the read; its end comes from the germline J gene. The genes are TRBV28 and TRBJ2-7; a possible D gene is TRBD1 (5 bases). The CDR3 has 14 amino acids. Germline loops: CDR1 MDHEN, CDR2 SYDVKM. V lost 6 bases to trimming and J lost 6 bases, with 18 bases between them. CDR3 protein: CASSDPRVRREQYF. CDR3 DNA (partial): TGTGCCAGCAGCGATCCCAGGGTTCGGCGCGAG.

This clone was found many times. Sequencing ends 3 residues short of the CDR3 end; the germline J gene provides the rest. The J gene is TRBJ2-3, the V gene TRBV20-1, with 10 bases aligning to TRBD2. CDR1 DFQATT and CDR2 SNEGSKA come from the germline V gene (reference sequence). CDR3 length equals 14 residues. The J segment lost 1 base and the V segment lost 6 bases, leaving 4 bases of the junction unmatched. The CDR3 bases that were read are TGCAGTGCCACCGGGACTAGCGGCACAGATACG. It encodes CSATGTSGTDT. The complete CDR3 sequence is CSATGTSGTDTQYF.

In its sample, this clone was seen many times. The observed sequence ends 3 residues before the CDR3 terminus, with the missing tail filled in from the germline J gene. The genes are TRBV20-1 and TRBJ2-5, with D tentatively TRBD2 (5 bases). V shed 5 bases and J shed 4 bases, with 26 bases lying between them. The germline gives CDR1 DFQATT, CDR2 SNEGSKA (reference sequence). This CDR3 is built from 17 residues. The part of the CDR3 DNA that was read is TGCAGTGCTCAAGGGTGGACTTTAGACGTCCGTGGAGAGACC. Its protein product is CSAQGWTLDVRGET. In full, the CDR3 reads CSAQGWTLDVRGETQYF.

This clone was picked up many times. The sequenced fragment ends 3 residues before the CDR3 boundary, so the rest is inferred from the germline J gene. The chain combines TRBV2 with TRBJ2-1; 10 bases are shared with TRBD2. Germline CDR1 is SNHLY and CDR2 is FYNNEI. V trimming: 9 bases; J trimming: 0 bases; junction bases outside the gene matches: 14. The CDR3 loop spans 18 amino acids. The CDR3 is CASLTSGLFVSSYNEQFF. CDR3 bases read: TGTGCCAGTCTGACTAGCGGGTTGTTCGTTAGCTCCTACAATGAG.

This clone has at least ten counts. The CDR3 goes on 3 residues after the read ends, and that part is filled in from the germline J gene. The chain couples TRBV11-3 to TRBJ2-1; 11 nucleotides agree with TRBD1. This CDR3 comprises 15 residues. J lost 8 bases, V lost 1 base, and 4 bases had no gene match. Germline values: CDR1 SGHNT, CDR2 YENEEA. The CDR3 spells CASSLGGTGGHEQFF. The CDR3 bases that were read are TGTGCCAGCAGCTTAGGAGGGACAGGGGGACATGAG.

For this clone: The read gets to within 3 residues of the CDR3 end, and the germline J gene fills in the rest. This chain links TRBV5-8 with TRBJ2-5; D remains ambiguous. The CDR3 length is 13 residues. Per germline, CDR1 SGHTS and CDR2 YDEGEE. Trimming left V 1 base short and J 2 bases short, with 6 bases between. Partial CDR3 DNA: TGTGCCAGCAGCTTGTCCGGTCAAGAGACC. Translation: CASSLSGQET. The full CDR3 reads CASSLSGQETQYF.

This clone was seen at least ten times. The read halts 3 residues ahead of the CDR3 end, with the missing end drawn from the germline J gene. V and J are TRBV5-1 and TRBJ1-4; 8 nucleotides agree with TRBD1. CDR3 length: 15 amino acids. The V and J ends lost 4 bases and 1 base, in that order; junction bases with no gene match: 3. Germline V gene data show CDR1 as SGHRS and CDR2 as YFSETQ. The CDR3: CASSLGQGTNEKLFF. The covered CDR3 bases are TGCGCCAGCAGCCTAGGACAGGGAACTAATGAAAAA. Combining the CDR3 with reference TRBV5-1 and TRBJ1-4 gives the whole variable domain KAGVTQTPRYLIKTRGQQVTLSCSPISGHRSVSWYQQTPGQGLQFLFEYFSETQRNKGNFPGRFSGRQFSNSRSEMNVSTLELGDSALYLCASSLGQGTNEKLFFGSGTQLSVL.

This clone has at least ten counts. The CDR3 end lies 3 residues beyond the end of the read and is filled in from the germline J gene. The V call is TRBV6-4, the J call TRBJ2-1; 8 bases map to TRBD2. V shed 2 bases and J 4 bases; nucleotides not matched to a gene: 10. Germline CDR1 reads MRHNA; CDR2 reads SNTAGT. The CDR3 runs 17 residues. The chain's CDR3 is CASSDATTGGKYNEQFF. Partial CDR3 DNA: TGTGCCAGCAGTGACGCGACAACGGGGGGGAAGTACAATGAG.

This clone was recorded many times. The CDR3 is cut off 3 residues early in the read; its end comes from the germline J gene. The chain carries TRBV19 and TRBJ1-5; 7 bases are shared with TRBD1. Looked up from germline, CDR1 is LNHDA and CDR2 is SQIVND (reference sequence). V was pared by 10 bases and J by 5 bases, with 11 bases of the junction left unmatched. The CDR3 is 14 amino acids. The CDR3: CATWDRGLHQPQHF. The sequenced part of the CDR3 DNA is TGTGCCACCTGGGACAGAGGGTTGCATCAGCCC.

In this sample, this clone turned up many times. The read terminates 3 residues ahead of where the CDR3 ends, so the germline J gene completes it. The genes are TRBV20-1 and TRBJ1-6; 8 bases are a match to TRBD1. CDR1 is DFQATT, CDR2 SNEGSKA, per germline (reference sequence). The trim removed 2 bases at V and 7 bases at J, leaving 4 bases unmatched. The CDR3 spans 14 residues. The CDR3 protein is CSARPGGGNSPLHF. The part of the CDR3 DNA that was read is TGCAGTGCTAGACCAGGGGGCGGGAATTCACCC.